The 26 T cell receptor beta chains reported below all come from one sample, sequenced in a study of regulatory T cells in long-lasting Graves disease. Combining iRepertoire HTBI primers with Arm-PCR of CDR3 regions, the authors built TCR beta libraries. TCRdb processed the multiplex PCR reads anew with MiXCR; each CDR3 protein has one entry. This repertoire shows 400,000 to 500,000 distinct CDR3 sequences, about 17% found once; its top ten account for 23%. This sample's time point: newly diagnosed GD, antithyroid drugs for less than 3 months. Construction of the TCR library relied on RNA isolated from PBMCs. This same sample was also part of a study on T cells in Graves' hyperthyroidism and ophthalmopathy.

The sample was peripheral blood mononuclear cells (PBMCs), taken at new diagnosis, from a patient treated with antithyroid drugs. The receptors come from a woman between 18 and 30 years old with Graves disease.

This clonotype occurred many times. The V and J genes are TRBV27 and TRBJ2-7, with D possibly matching TRBD2 (5 bases). The V end was cut by 5 bases, the J end by 5 bases, with 25 bases between. The CDR3 is 17 residues long. Germline V gives CDR1 MNHEY, CDR2 SMNVEV (reference sequence). Here the CDR3 DNA reads TGTGCCAGCAGTCCACGGGGTCACAGCTTCCAAGTACACGAGCAGTACTTC. This gives the protein CASSPRGHSFQVHEQYF.

The count of this clonotype is one. This may be a read error: a much more frequent sequence differs by one nucleotide. The chain combines TRBV12-3 or TRBV12-4 with TRBJ2-2, with unresolved D. The CDR3 has 15 residues. The CDR3 loop reads CASSFSGLNTWELFF. The CDR3 region has the DNA TGTGCCAGCAGTTTTTCGGGCCTGAACACCTGGGAGCTGTTTTTT.

This clonotype came up a few times. The chain employs TRBV11-2 and TRBJ1-1, with a possible D match to TRBD1 (6 bases). V dropped 10 bases and J dropped 4 bases, with 16 bases sitting between them. The CDR3 sequence is 13 residues long. CDR1 is SGHAT and CDR2 is FQNNGV in the germline V gene. CDR3: CATRGQGTTEAFF. CDR3 in DNA: TGTGCCACCCGAGGCCAGGGGACCACTGAAGCTTTCTTT.

This clonotype has a count of ten or more. The rearrangement uses TRBV6-2 or TRBV6-3 and TRBJ2-1; 7 bases fit TRBD1. V trimming: 6 bases; J trimming: 4 bases; junction bases outside the gene matches: 9. The CDR3 is 15 residues long. Germline V gives CDR1 MNHEY, CDR2 SVGEGT. CDR3 protein: CASSKTGPEYNEQFF. CDR3 nucleotide sequence: TGTGCCAGCAGCAAGACAGGGCCTGAGTACAATGAGCAGTTCTTC.

This clonotype has a count of ten or more. J is TRBJ1-5 and V is TRBV10-3; 7 bases align to TRBD1. With 2 bases clipped from V and 3 bases from J, the junction kept 4 bases outside the gene matches. Germline lookup yields CDR1 ENHRY and CDR2 SYGVKD. CDR3 length: 15 amino acids. CDR3 DNA: TGTGCCATCAGTGAGGGTCAGGGGGACAATCAGCCCCAGCATTTT. Amino acid sequence: CAISEGQGDNQPQHF.

The gene calls are TRBV25-1 and TRBJ2-1; no clear D. V was trimmed by 4 bases and J by 9 bases, leaving 7 bases between them. CDR3 length equals 11 residues. CDR1 is MGHDK and CDR2 is SYGVNS in the germline V gene. The CDR3 spells CASSVMVEQFF. DNA for the CDR3: TGTGCCAGCAGTGTTATGGTTGAGCAGTTCTTC.

This clonotype was seen many times. The chain has TRBV5-5 and TRBJ2-7; D not certain. Germline assignment: CDR1 SGHKS and CDR2 YYEKEE (reference sequence). This CDR3 spans 14 amino acids. V was pared by 1 base and J by 3 bases, with 11 bases between. This chain's CDR3 is CASSLNSARYEQYF. The CDR3 DNA follows: TGTGCCAGCAGCTTGAACAGCGCCCGCTACGAGCAGTACTTC.

This clonotype occurred a few times. The chain recombines TRBV6-2 or TRBV6-3 with TRBJ1-2; D not resolved. Trimming took 5 bases from V and 4 from J, leaving 14 bases between them. Germline V CDR1 and CDR2: MNHEY, SVGEGT. The CDR3 runs to 14 residues. CDR3 DNA sequence: TGTGCCAGCAGTGAAGCGTCTCTGCTCTATGGCTACACCTTC. Translating it yields CASSEASLLYGYTF.

This clonotype has a count of ten or more. This chain uses TRBV28 with TRBJ1-1, with D uncertain. The CDR3 extends over 13 amino acids. In germline, CDR1 is MDHEN, CDR2 SYDVKM. The V and J ends lost 6 bases and 0 bases respectively, with 8 bases between them. The CDR3 sequence: CASSLPMNTEAFF. The CDR3 nucleotides read TGTGCCAGCAGCTTACCCATGAACACTGAAGCTTTCTTT.

This clonotype turned up a few times. The J gene is TRBJ2-1, the V gene TRBV9; 9 bases agree with TRBD2. The ends lost 3 bases at V and 1 base at J; junction bases unmatched: 2. Germline V lookup: CDR1 SGDLS, CDR2 YYNGEE. This CDR3 region has 15 residues. The CDR3 region is CASSALAGSYNEQFF. In DNA, the CDR3 is TGTGCCAGCAGCGCTCTAGCGGGGTCCTACAATGAGCAGTTCTTC.

This clonotype was counted only a few times. The genes are TRBV30 and TRBJ2-2; the D is unclear. Germline V lookup: CDR1 GTSNPN, CDR2 SVGIG (reference sequence). Trimming removed 0 bases from V and 5 bases from J, with 13 bases in between. CDR3 length equals 15 residues. CDR3 sequence: CAWSVPGLGTGELFF. The CDR3 bases are TGTGCCTGGAGTGTCCCGGGCCTGGGGACCGGGGAGCTGTTTTTT.

This clonotype was recorded many times. V and J are TRBV30 and TRBJ2-1; perhaps TRBD2 as D (7 bases). Looked up from germline, CDR1 is GTSNPN and CDR2 is SVGIG (reference sequence). The length of the CDR3 is 12 residues. V gave up 3 bases and J gave up 10 bases, with 13 bases separating them. CDR3 loop: CAWRGRGGEQFF. The DNA for the CDR3 is TGTGCCTGGAGGGGCAGGGGAGGGGAGCAGTTCTTC.

V gene TRBV3-1 combines with J gene TRBJ2-1; TRBD2 matches at 13 bases. V shed 3 bases and J 3 bases; nucleotides not matched to a gene: 2. CDR1 and CDR2 (germline): LGHDT, YNNKEL (reference sequence). The length of the CDR3 is 16 residues. The CDR3 is CASSHGLAGVYNEQFF. Here the CDR3 DNA reads TGTGCCAGCAGCCATGGACTAGCGGGAGTCTACAATGAGCAGTTCTTC.

This rearrangement joins TRBV6-2 or TRBV6-3 to TRBJ1-2; D gene unclear. Germline V CDR1 and CDR2: MNHEY, SVGEGT. The V gene lost 4 bases and the J gene lost 4 bases, with 10 bases spanning the gap. CDR3 size: 13 residues. The CDR3 nucleotides are TGTGCCAGCAGTTCTCAAGGATTCTATGGCTACACCTTC. Translating it yields CASSSQGFYGYTF.

This clonotype came up a few times. V is TRBV5-1 and J is TRBJ1-2; possible D gene TRBD1, 6 bases. V was clipped by 0 bases and J by 8 bases, with 11 bases between them. CDR1 and CDR2 (germline): SGHRS, YFSETQ. This CDR3 has 13 residues. The CDR3: CASSLEGQGGYTF. DNA of the CDR3: TGCGCCAGCAGCTTGGAAGGTCAGGGGGGCTACACCTTC.

This clonotype was observed a handful of times. The chain recombines TRBV20-1 with TRBJ2-1; 8 nucleotides match TRBD1. The trim removed 6 bases at V and 3 bases at J, leaving 13 bases unmatched. The CDR3 consists of 16 residues. CDR1 and CDR2 (germline): DFQATT, SNEGSKA (reference sequence). This chain's CDR3 is CSADTTGGWGYNEQFF. The CDR3 DNA follows: TGCAGTGCGGATACCACAGGGGGATGGGGCTACAATGAGCAGTTCTTC.

This clonotype was recorded many times. The chain is built from TRBV6-5 and TRBJ1-1; possible D gene TRBD1, 6 bases. Trimming took off 0 bases at V and 2 bases at J, with 10 bases between the two ends. This CDR3 comprises 15 residues. Germline lookup yields CDR1 MNHEY and CDR2 SVGAGI. The CDR3 spells CASSYSAGANTEAFF. The CDR3 bases are TGTGCCAGCAGTTACTCGGCAGGGGCAAACACTGAAGCTTTCTTT.

This clonotype was seen repeatedly, ten times or more. The chain joins TRBV20-1 to TRBJ1-6; D is possibly TRBD1 (6 bases). Trimming shortened V by 3 bases and J by 10 bases, and 16 bases separated the two germline ends. This CDR3 contains 14 residues. CDR1 is DFQATT, CDR2 SNEGSKA, per germline (reference sequence). The CDR3 region has the DNA TGCAGTGCTAGTCGGGGGGCGCTTGGGTCACCCCTCCACTTT. Its protein is CSASRGALGSPLHF.

This clonotype was observed at least ten times. V gene TRBV14 combines with J gene TRBJ2-7, with 12 bases lining up with TRBD2. Germline loops: CDR1 SGHDN, CDR2 FVKESK. This CDR3 spans 14 amino acids. The J segment lost 3 bases and the V segment lost 5 bases, leaving 2 bases of the junction unmatched. CDR3 in DNA: TGTGCCAGCAGCTTGACTAGCGGGGGCTACGAGCAGTACTTC. Its translation: CASSLTSGGYEQYF.

To note about this clonotype: It may be a read error: a sequence one base away is much more abundant. V gene TRBV7-2 combines with J gene TRBJ2-1; D is unresolved. The V gene lost 5 bases and the J gene lost 9 bases, with 11 bases spanning the gap. CDR3 length: 12 residues. The germline CDR1 and CDR2 sequences are SGHTA and FQGNSA. Here the CDR3 DNA reads TGTGCCAGCAGCCCTCCCAATTTTGAGCAGTTCTTC. Translating gives CASSPPNFEQFF.

The chain employs TRBV7-9 and TRBJ2-1; D uncertain. The germline gives CDR1 SEHNR, CDR2 FQNEAQ (reference sequence). The CDR3 loop spans 15 amino acids. V was trimmed by 5 bases and J by 6 bases, leaving 17 bases between them. The CDR3 nucleotides read TGTGCCAGCAGCCCCGTGATTGTTGTGTTCAATGAGCAGTTCTTC. Its protein is CASSPVIVVFNEQFF.

The gene calls are TRBV28 and TRBJ2-5; D may be TRBD2 (6 bases). Germline CDR1 reads MDHEN; CDR2 reads SYDVKM. This CDR3 comprises 15 residues. The ends were cut back, 5 bases at V and 11 bases at J, with 24 bases in the middle. CDR3 in DNA: TGTGCCAGCAGTCTCGGGAGCCCGCACTACAATGAGCAGTACTTC. Its translation: CASSLGSPHYNEQYF.

This clonotype has a count of ten or more. The chain joins TRBV6-1 to TRBJ2-7; 10 bases line up with TRBD1. CDR3 length equals 14 residues. The ends lost 6 bases at V and 3 bases at J; junction bases unmatched: 5. Germline CDR1 is MNHNS and CDR2 is SASEGT. The chain's CDR3 is CASRQGQGNYEQYF. The CDR3 DNA is TGTGCCAGCAGGCAGGGACAGGGGAACTACGAGCAGTACTTC.

Note on this clonotype: An end of the junction differs from the germline gene, which may be a read error. The V call is TRBV20-1, the J call TRBJ2-3; D gene ambiguous. Germline-derived CDR1 and CDR2 are DFQATT and SNEGSKA (reference sequence). CDR3 length: 14 amino acids. As DNA, the CDR3 is TGCAGTGCTCCCACCGGTTCAAGCATAGATACGCAGTATTTT. Amino acids: CSAPTGSSIDTQYF.

The sample holds many counts of this clonotype. The CDR3 nucleotides read TGCGCCAGCAGCTTGAGCCCGGGGGCCGGCTATGGCTACACCTTC. Amino acids: CASSLSPGAGYGYTF. The V gene is TRBV5-1, the J gene TRBJ1-2; D is perhaps TRBD1 (6 bases). This CDR3 contains 15 residues. V gave up 1 base and J gave up 4 bases, with 14 bases separating them. Germline values: CDR1 SGHRS, CDR2 YFSETQ.

This clonotype was seen repeatedly, ten times or more. J is TRBJ2-3 and V is TRBV28, with D perhaps TRBD2 (7 bases). The germline V and J ends were trimmed by 5 bases and 6 bases, with 18 bases remaining between them. The CDR3 runs to 15 residues. Germline V gene sequence: CDR1 MDHEN, CDR2 SYDVKM. CDR3 region: CASSERDAQGDTQYF. CDR3 nucleotides: TGTGCCAGCAGTGAGCGGGACGCCCAGGGGGATACGCAGTATTTT.